This T cell receptor (beta chain) was retrieved from a study of graft-versus-host responses after intestinal transplantation. Study overall: Once they had received anti-thymocyte globulin induction, all recipients took tacrolimus and steroids for approximately 3 years.

Repertoires were generated with immunoSEQ multiplex PCR, while TCRdb's copy carries only in-frame clones and drops some. The data contain about 15,000 clones, under 35% of them seen just once; the ten biggest clones take up just under 4%. The authors combined about 200,000 CFSE-labeled responder cells with about 200,000 irradiated, violet-dye-labeled stimulator cells in plates. J lost 5 bases, V lost 6 bases, and 9 bases had no gene match. The germline V gene has CDR1 MNHNS and CDR2 SASEGT. This CDR3 spans 14 amino acids. Study-wide findings and caveats: After transplant, early declines in HvG clones were associated with peak levels of circulating GvH clones. Recipient marrow contained GvH clones, some of which appeared first in ileum or blood.

The chain is built from TRBV6-1 and TRBJ1-2; 7 positions match TRBD1. Sequenced here: alloreactive CD4+ T cells from a mixed lymphocyte reaction culture, sampled before intestinal transplant. Noted subset: CFSE-low proliferating T cells sorted from roughly six-day pre-transplant mixed lymphocyte reaction (GvH or HvG direction). The source is a human patient who received an intestinal transplant. The chain's CDR3 is CASRDRAVSYGYTF. CDR3 nucleotide sequence: TGTGCCAGCAGAGACAGGGCGGTATCTTATGGCTACACCTTC.